Listed below are T cell receptor beta chains from one sample, sequenced in a study of blood T cell repertoires in COVID-19. Only in-frame clones appear in the TCRdb table, and some are missing; sequencing was by immunoSEQ multiplex PCR. This table has roughly 220,000 clones, 80% to 85% appearing once. Material for sequencing was PBMCs or T cells enriched from blood (not recorded which). The receptors here all came from a middle-aged woman who had recovered from COVID-19. The CDR3 runs from the conserved cysteine through the conserved F or W. Each record gives: J gene, CDR3 length, D gene, clone size, V gene, CDR3 protein, CDR3 DNA. D genes are given only for firm matches. A row's size may be missing; if present it is once, few, many or a size class.

J: TRBJ2-1
length: 15
D: TRBD2
size: .
V: TRBV19
CDR3: CASSRTSGVYNEQFF
DNA: TGTGCCAGTAGTAGGACTAGCGGGGTCTACAATGAGCAGTTCTTC

J: TRBJ1-1
length: 15
D: .
size: .
V: TRBV6-2/TRBV6-3
CDR3: CASSYSWRAETEAFF
DNA: TGTGCCAGCAGTTACTCTTGGCGGGCGGAAACTGAAGCTTTCTTT

J: TRBJ1-6
length: 15
D: .
size: .
V: TRBV5-1
CDR3: CASSHGTRGDSPLHF
DNA: TGCGCCAGCAGCCACGGGACAAGAGGTGATTCACCCCTCCACTTT

J: TRBJ1-4
length: 13
D: TRBD1
size: few
V: TRBV10-3
CDR3: CAIRTGMNEKLFF
DNA: TGTGCCATCCGGACAGGGATGAATGAAAAACTGTTTTTT

J: TRBJ2-1
length: 15
D: TRBD2
size: once
V: TRBV9
CDR3: CASSPPSGRGDEQFF
DNA: TGTGCCAGCAGCCCACCTAGCGGGAGAGGGGATGAGCAGTTCTTC

J: TRBJ1-4
length: 15
D: .
size: .
V: TRBV15
CDR3: CATSRDDRVPGKLFF
DNA: TGTGCCACCAGCAGAGATGACCGGGTTCCGGGAAAACTGTTTTTT

J: TRBJ1-1
length: 14
D: .
size: .
V: TRBV7-9
CDR3: CASTLGGMNTEAFF
DNA: TGTGCCAGCACCCTTGGGGGCATGAACACTGAAGCTTTCTTT

J: TRBJ2-7
length: 16
D: TRBD2
size: .
V: TRBV24-1
CDR3: CATSDFGRASSYEQYF
DNA: TGTGCCACCAGTGATTTTGGGAGGGCGTCGTCCTACGAGCAGTACTTC

J: TRBJ1-2
length: 15
D: .
size: few
V: TRBV25-1
CDR3: CASSNTPAQGHGYTF
DNA: TGTGCCAGCAGCAACACGCCTGCCCAGGGGCATGGCTACACCTTC

J: TRBJ2-1
length: 15
D: .
size: once
V: TRBV1
CDR3: CTSSRAGEEFDEQFF
DNA: TGCACCAGCAGCCGAGCGGGAGAAGAATTCGATGAGCAGTTCTTC

J: TRBJ1-1
length: 15
D: .
size: .
V: TRBV19
CDR3: CASSPWRGGGTEAFF
DNA: TGTGCCAGTAGTCCATGGCGGGGAGGAGGCACTGAAGCTTTCTTT

J: TRBJ1-5
length: 13
D: TRBD1
size: .
V: TRBV6-5
CDR3: CASSPTGDQPQHF
DNA: TGTGCCAGCAGCCCCACAGGGGATCAGCCCCAGCATTTT

J: TRBJ2-2
length: 16
D: TRBD1
size: .
V: TRBV4-1
CDR3: CASSHPRDRGTGELFF
DNA: TGCGCCAGCAGCCACCCCCGGGACAGGGGGACCGGGGAGCTGTTTTTT

J: TRBJ2-3
length: 13
D: .
size: .
V: TRBV9
CDR3: CASSVEQGDTQYF
DNA: TGTGCCAGCAGCGTCGAACAGGGCGATACGCAGTATTTT

J: TRBJ1-1
length: 14
D: .
size: .
V: TRBV7-2
CDR3: CASSLGRQNTEAFF
DNA: TGTGCCAGCAGCTTAGGCAGGCAGAACACTGAAGCTTTCTTT

J: TRBJ2-5
length: 15
D: TRBD2
size: .
V: TRBV7-9
CDR3: CASRSGLAGVETQYF
DNA: TGTGCCAGCAGGTCGGGACTAGCGGGCGTTGAGACCCAGTACTTC

J: TRBJ2-7
length: 10
D: .
size: few
V: TRBV20-1
CDR3: CSVNSHEQYF
DNA: TGCAGCGTGAACTCCCACGAGCAGTACTTC

J: TRBJ1-1
length: 13
D: .
size: .
V: TRBV12-3/TRBV12-4
CDR3: CASSPQVNVEAFF
DNA: TGTGCCAGCAGTCCACAGGTTAACGTTGAAGCTTTCTTT

J: TRBJ2-3
length: 16
D: .
size: .
V: TRBV30
CDR3: CAWRALGSGKGDTQYF
DNA: TGTGCCTGGAGAGCTCTTGGTAGCGGAAAAGGGGATACGCAGTATTTT

J: TRBJ1-1
length: 14
D: TRBD1
size: few
V: TRBV19
CDR3: CASSVGQGDTEAFF
DNA: TGTGCCAGTAGTGTGGGACAGGGTGACACTGAAGCTTTCTTT

J: TRBJ1-1
length: 16
D: .
size: .
V: TRBV29-1
CDR3: CSFSPWDFSANTEAFF
DNA: TGCAGCTTTAGTCCTTGGGACTTCTCGGCGAACACTGAAGCTTTCTTT

J: TRBJ2-1
length: 11
D: .
size: .
V: TRBV28
CDR3: CASNYFNEQFF
DNA: TGTGCCAGCAACTACTTCAATGAGCAGTTCTTC

J: TRBJ2-3
length: 17
D: .
size: .
V: TRBV7-3
CDR3: CASSLTSPGSSTDTQYF
DNA: TGTGCCAGCAGCTTAACGTCCCCGGGGTCTAGCACAGATACGCAGTATTTT